Listed below are T cell receptor beta chains from one sample, sequenced in a study of control samples from healthy donors and cancer patients. The protocol was immunoSEQ multiplex PCR, while the TCRdb copy is restricted to in-frame clones and leaves out a portion. This sample has 50,000 to 70,000 clones, with roughly 95% found just once. The material sequenced was blood. The receptors originated from a woman between 18 and 29 years old in good health. Both conserved end residues are part of each CDR3. The D gene is left open where the match is weak. The size of a clone is reported for some rows only, either as once, few or many, or as a class for expanded clones.

CDR3nt: TGTGCCAGCCGGACAGGGGAAAAGGGCAATGAGCAGTTCTTC
CDR3aa: CASRTGEKGNEQFF
abundance: NA
v_gene: TRBV11-3
d_gene: TRBD1
j_gene: TRBJ2-1

CDR3nt: TGTGCCACCAGTGGTATCCTTAACTATGGCTACACCTTC
CDR3aa: CATSGILNYGYTF
abundance: NA
v_gene: TRBV24-1
d_gene: NA
j_gene: TRBJ1-2

CDR3nt: TGTGCCAGCAGCGGGGACAGCCTCTATGGCTACACCTTC
CDR3aa: CASSGDSLYGYTF
abundance: NA
v_gene: TRBV5-4
d_gene: TRBD1
j_gene: TRBJ1-2

CDR3nt: TGTGCCAGCAGCTCCGGTTCTTTAAGACTAGCGGACAACACCGGGGAGCTGTTTTTT
CDR3aa: CASSSGSLRLADNTGELFF
abundance: NA
v_gene: TRBV7-9
d_gene: TRBD2
j_gene: TRBJ2-2

CDR3nt: TGCAGTGCTAGAAGTGTTGGGCCCCAGCATTTT
CDR3aa: CSARSVGPQHF
abundance: NA
v_gene: TRBV20-1
d_gene: NA
j_gene: TRBJ1-5

CDR3nt: TGTGCCAGCAGCTTCAGGGGAAGCGCTGAAGCTTTCTTT
CDR3aa: CASSFRGSAEAFF
abundance: NA
v_gene: TRBV5-5
d_gene: NA
j_gene: TRBJ1-1

CDR3nt: TGTGCCAGCAGTTACTCGATAAGGAACACTGAAGCTTTCTTT
CDR3aa: CASSYSIRNTEAFF
abundance: once
v_gene: TRBV6-6
d_gene: NA
j_gene: TRBJ1-1

CDR3nt: TGTGCCAGCAGCGTAGATGGACAGGCGAAAGAGACCCAGTACTTC
CDR3aa: CASSVDGQAKETQYF
abundance: NA
v_gene: TRBV9
d_gene: TRBD1
j_gene: TRBJ2-5

CDR3nt: TGTGCCAGCTCACCGACCCCGGTAGGGGTCGGAAACACCATATATTTT
CDR3aa: CASSPTPVGVGNTIYF
abundance: NA
v_gene: TRBV18
d_gene: NA
j_gene: TRBJ1-3

CDR3nt: TGTGCCAGCAGCTACGACAGGATAGAAGACATTCAGTACTTC
CDR3aa: CASSYDRIEDIQYF
abundance: NA
v_gene: TRBV7-9
d_gene: NA
j_gene: TRBJ2-4

CDR3nt: TGTGCCTCCACAGGGGAGTCACCCCTCCACTTT
CDR3aa: CASTGESPLHF
abundance: once
v_gene: TRBV6-6
d_gene: TRBD1
j_gene: TRBJ1-6

CDR3nt: TGTGCCAGCAGTTACTCTGAGAACACTGAAGCTTTCTTT
CDR3aa: CASSYSENTEAFF
abundance: NA
v_gene: TRBV6-6
d_gene: NA
j_gene: TRBJ1-1

CDR3nt: TGTGCCAGCAGCTTAGCAGGGTACCCTACAGATACGCAGTATTTT
CDR3aa: CASSLAGYPTDTQYF
abundance: NA
v_gene: TRBV7-3
d_gene: NA
j_gene: TRBJ2-3

CDR3nt: TGTGCCAGTAGTGGGCCTACGCAGTATTTT
CDR3aa: CASSGPTQYF
abundance: NA
v_gene: TRBV19
d_gene: NA
j_gene: TRBJ2-3

CDR3nt: TGTGCCAGCTCACCACCGGCGGTCGAGGCGGGTACGCAGTATTTT
CDR3aa: CASSPPAVEAGTQYF
abundance: NA
v_gene: TRBV18
d_gene: NA
j_gene: TRBJ2-3

CDR3nt: TGCGCCAGCAGTGAGTCGGCTAGCGGGTACGAGCAGTACTTC
CDR3aa: CASSESASGYEQYF
abundance: NA
v_gene: TRBV10-2
d_gene: TRBD2
j_gene: TRBJ2-7

CDR3nt: TGTGCCAGCAGCCAAGGAGGCAGTTTATTGGGGACTGAAGCTTTCTTT
CDR3aa: CASSQGGSLLGTEAFF
abundance: NA
v_gene: TRBV3-1/TRBV3-2
d_gene: NA
j_gene: TRBJ1-1

CDR3nt: TGTGCCAGTAGTATTGATAGATCTAGCACAGATACGCAGTATTTT
CDR3aa: CASSIDRSSTDTQYF
abundance: NA
v_gene: TRBV19
d_gene: NA
j_gene: TRBJ2-3

CDR3nt: TGCGCCAGCAGTCCACTAGCTTTGGGACCAGATACGCAGTATTTT
CDR3aa: CASSPLALGPDTQYF
abundance: NA
v_gene: TRBV4-1
d_gene: NA
j_gene: TRBJ2-3

CDR3nt: TGTGCCAGCAGCTTAGGATTGGGCGGGTACGAGCAGTACTTC
CDR3aa: CASSLGLGGYEQYF
abundance: NA
v_gene: TRBV7-2
d_gene: NA
j_gene: TRBJ2-7

CDR3nt: TGTGCCATCAGTGATCCCGGGAAGACCTACAATGAGCAGTTCTTC
CDR3aa: CAISDPGKTYNEQFF
abundance: NA
v_gene: TRBV10-3
d_gene: NA
j_gene: TRBJ2-1

CDR3nt: TGTGCCAGCAGTGAATTACCCTCTGGAAACACCATATATTTT
CDR3aa: CASSELPSGNTIYF
abundance: once
v_gene: TRBV6-1
d_gene: NA
j_gene: TRBJ1-3

CDR3nt: TGTGCCAGCAGCTTAGTTGAATCATTTGGGGCAGGGCTGTTGCCCCTCCACTTT
CDR3aa: CASSLVESFGAGLLPLHF
abundance: NA
v_gene: TRBV7-9
d_gene: NA
j_gene: TRBJ1-6

CDR3nt: TGTGCCAGCAGTTATTCGGTCTACGAGCAGTACTTC
CDR3aa: CASSYSVYEQYF
abundance: NA
v_gene: TRBV6-2/TRBV6-3
d_gene: NA
j_gene: TRBJ2-7

CDR3nt: TGTGCCAGCAGCTTACTAGAGCAGTTCTTC
CDR3aa: CASSLLEQFF
abundance: NA
v_gene: TRBV5-4
d_gene: NA
j_gene: TRBJ2-1

CDR3nt: TGTGCCAGCAGTGAAGCTCATAGGACTAGGTCCGCCCCTAAGTTT
CDR3aa: CASSEAHRTRSAPKF
abundance: NA
v_gene: TRBV2
d_gene: TRBD2
j_gene: TRBJ2-3

CDR3nt: TGTGCCAGCAGCTTAGCGGGCAGCAATCAGCCCCAGCATTTT
CDR3aa: CASSLAGSNQPQHF
abundance: NA
v_gene: TRBV7-9
d_gene: NA
j_gene: TRBJ1-5

CDR3nt: TGTGCCAGCAGAGACTCCGGACAGGGCGATGGCTACACCTTC
CDR3aa: CASRDSGQGDGYTF
abundance: NA
v_gene: TRBV11-2
d_gene: TRBD1
j_gene: TRBJ1-2

CDR3nt: TGTGCCAGCAGCTCAGAACCCCGGACGCCTCCCACCTTC
CDR3aa: CASSSEPRTPPTF
abundance: NA
v_gene: TRBV6-5
d_gene: NA
j_gene: TRBJ1-2

CDR3nt: TGTGCCAGCAGCGATACCGACAGGATGAACACTGAAGCTTTCTTT
CDR3aa: CASSDTDRMNTEAFF
abundance: NA
v_gene: TRBV5-8
d_gene: NA
j_gene: TRBJ1-1

CDR3nt: TGTGCCAGCAGCGCACAAGGGAACACTGAAGCTTTCTTT
CDR3aa: CASSAQGNTEAFF
abundance: NA
v_gene: TRBV6-4
d_gene: NA
j_gene: TRBJ1-1

CDR3nt: TGTGCCAGCAGGGATTCAGGGGAGGTGGATGGCTACACCTTC
CDR3aa: CASRDSGEVDGYTF
abundance: NA
v_gene: TRBV5-6
d_gene: NA
j_gene: TRBJ1-2

CDR3nt: TGTGCCAGCTCACAGTCTAAGATCAACACCGGGGAGCTGTTTTTT
CDR3aa: CASSQSKINTGELFF
abundance: NA
v_gene: TRBV18
d_gene: NA
j_gene: TRBJ2-2

CDR3nt: TGCGCCAGCAGCAACAGGACAGGGGACATCTATGGCTACACCTTC
CDR3aa: CASSNRTGDIYGYTF
abundance: few
v_gene: TRBV5-1
d_gene: TRBD1
j_gene: TRBJ1-2

CDR3nt: TGCAGCGAGACACGACAGGGCCGTAACACTGAAGCTTTCTTT
CDR3aa: CSETRQGRNTEAFF
abundance: NA
v_gene: TRBV29-1
d_gene: TRBD1
j_gene: TRBJ1-1

CDR3nt: TGCGCCAGCAGCTTGGGCAGGGATGGCTACACCTTC
CDR3aa: CASSLGRDGYTF
abundance: NA
v_gene: TRBV5-1
d_gene: NA
j_gene: TRBJ1-2

CDR3nt: TGTGCCAGTAGTACTTGGGCTAGCGGTGCAAGCGAGCAGTACTTC
CDR3aa: CASSTWASGASEQYF
abundance: NA
v_gene: TRBV19
d_gene: TRBD2
j_gene: TRBJ2-7

CDR3nt: TGTGCCAGTACCCCGTGGGGGGCTGCAGATACGCAGTATTTT
CDR3aa: CASTPWGAADTQYF
abundance: NA
v_gene: TRBV19
d_gene: NA
j_gene: TRBJ2-3

CDR3nt: TGTGCCAGCAGCCAAGAAAACGAAAATCCGGCCTACGAGCAGTACTTC
CDR3aa: CASSQENENPAYEQYF
abundance: NA
v_gene: TRBV4-2
d_gene: NA
j_gene: TRBJ2-7

CDR3nt: TGCGCCAGCAGCCAAGACCCCACGGGTGGCTACACCTTC
CDR3aa: CASSQDPTGGYTF
abundance: NA
v_gene: TRBV4-3
d_gene: NA
j_gene: TRBJ1-2

CDR3nt: TGTGCCAGCGCAGTGCATGGTAAGGTAGGGGCTGAAGCTTTCTTT
CDR3aa: CASAVHGKVGAEAFF
abundance: once
v_gene: TRBV7-9
d_gene: NA
j_gene: TRBJ1-1